The rows below give T cell receptor beta chains drawn from one sample of a study of graft-versus-host responses after intestinal transplantation. Libraries were prepared by immunoSEQ multiplex PCR; TCRdb keeps only in-frame clonotypes and omits some of them. The sample consists of roughly 120,000 clones, about nine tenths of them appearing once. These receptors are not linked to any known antigen. Sequenced here: unstimulated CD4+ T cells sorted from spleen or lymph node cells, sampled before intestinal transplant. The receptors were gathered from a human donor who received an intestinal transplant. The conserved cysteine and the conserved F or W are not part of the CDR3 here. D genes are given only for firm matches. Clone size appears in some rows only: once, few, many, or a class for an expanded clone.

V	size	J	D	CDR3
TRBV6-6	.	TRBJ2-7	TRBD1	ASRDTGTGGAGEQY
TRBV5-8	.	TRBJ2-7	TRBD1	ASSWTGVVSYEQY
TRBV11-2	.	TRBJ2-1	TRBD1	ASSLGSRGSHRSYNEQF
TRBV18	.	TRBJ2-5	TRBD1	ASSPGQGAETQY
TRBV2	.	TRBJ2-7	.	ASNAADYEQY
TRBV5-1	.	TRBJ1-4	.	ASSLAGASGEKLF
TRBV5-1	once	TRBJ2-5	TRBD2	ASSLVLAEETQY
TRBV4-3	.	TRBJ1-1	.	ASSQDTGDTEAF
TRBV10-2	.	TRBJ1-2	.	ASRLSWQALGGYT
TRBV18	.	TRBJ2-7	.	ASSLGQRTYEQY
TRBV5-1	.	TRBJ1-1	.	ASSLTGNTEAF
TRBV2	.	TRBJ2-1	.	ASSEGVSTYNEQF
TRBV18	.	TRBJ2-7	.	ASSPGRQVYEQY
TRBV5-1	.	TRBJ2-7	.	ASSLGSMGDEQY
TRBV30	.	TRBJ1-4	TRBD1	AWSGPGQGLSGEKLF
TRBV10-1	.	TRBJ2-3	TRBD2	ASSATSPGTQY
TRBV10-1	.	TRBJ2-3	.	ASSEMDFTDTQY
TRBV2	.	TRBJ2-1	TRBD2	ASGLLAGETNEQF
TRBV28	.	TRBJ1-2	.	ASSLDRSYGYT
TRBV7-2	.	TRBJ2-7	TRBD2	ASKKLAGAPYEQY
TRBV2	.	TRBJ2-7	.	ASSGAQQSQY
TRBV2	.	TRBJ2-1	TRBD2	ASTTSGTSGYNEQF
TRBV11-2	.	TRBJ1-1	.	ASSPRRRNTEAF
TRBV18	.	TRBJ1-4	TRBD1	ASSLDRGLTNEKLF
TRBV5-1	.	TRBJ2-3	TRBD2	ASSSGGVTDTQY
TRBV14	.	TRBJ1-5	TRBD1	ASSLPGQFPDSNQPQH
TRBV19	.	TRBJ1-1	.	ASTTVNTEAF
TRBV28	.	TRBJ2-1	.	ASTRASQGYNEQF
TRBV4-1	.	TRBJ2-7	TRBD2	ASSLLAGGPYEQY
TRBV18	.	TRBJ2-1	TRBD2	ASSSPSGRSYNEQF
TRBV6-4	.	TRBJ2-7	.	ARETGSRNEQY
TRBV11-3	once	TRBJ2-1	TRBD1	ASSLGHRDRGNEQF
TRBV10-3	.	TRBJ2-7	.	AISARGHTYEQY
TRBV5-1	.	TRBJ2-7	.	ASSRTAFYEQY
TRBV5-1	.	TRBJ2-1	TRBD2	ASSLGGRGTYEQF
TRBV2	.	TRBJ2-7	.	ASTLDSQY
TRBV7-9	.	TRBJ1-1	TRBD1	ASSLGGGPGGTEAF
TRBV5-6	.	TRBJ1-1	TRBD1	ASSRQGTEAF
TRBV7-9	.	TRBJ2-3	.	ASSPDGSTDTQY
TRBV7-2	.	TRBJ2-5	TRBD1	ASSQHTTGASTETQY
TRBV29-1	.	TRBJ1-1	.	SGRQMNTEAF
TRBV15	.	TRBJ1-4	TRBD1	ATSRGDSEKLF
TRBV28	.	TRBJ1-2	.	ASSEMDSGYT
TRBV5-4	.	TRBJ2-1	TRBD1	ASSYGTESPHNEQF
TRBV6-5	.	TRBJ2-2	TRBD1	ASSRTGNTGELF
TRBV28	once	TRBJ2-7	TRBD1	ASSFRPDRGLYEQY
TRBV19	.	TRBJ1-2	TRBD1	ASSIPGGGYGYT
TRBV6-5	once	TRBJ2-6	.	ASRPLAIGANVLT
TRBV21-1	.	TRBJ1-2	.	ASSKPRRSINYGYT
TRBV2	.	TRBJ1-2	.	ASSEAGRALGYT
TRBV4-1	.	TRBJ1-5	TRBD1	ASSQGQGSSNQPQH
TRBV5-6	.	TRBJ1-4	.	ASSWARSATNEKLF
TRBV6-5	once	TRBJ2-1	TRBD1	ASRLIGTGSNEQF
TRBV19	.	TRBJ1-2	TRBD1	ASTQPGGQGQTGGYT
TRBV28	.	TRBJ2-5	TRBD2	ASSLLRTSGSRGETQY
TRBV10-3	few	TRBJ2-5	.	AIRGGAQETQY
TRBV5-4	.	TRBJ2-3	TRBD1	ASSEGQGADRTQY
TRBV6-6	few	TRBJ1-5	TRBD1	ASSSYRGYDQPQH
TRBV7-2	.	TRBJ2-7	TRBD2	ASSLGAGAYEQY